A selection of T cell receptor beta chains follows, all from one sample in a study of blood T cell repertoires in COVID-19. The assay was immunoSEQ multiplex PCR, and TCRdb's table has in-frame clones only and misses some. The sample records roughly 250,000 clones, about nine tenths being singletons. The sequenced sample consisted of PBMCs or T cells enriched from blood (not recorded which). The receptors originated from a woman aged 18-29 years who had recovered from COVID-19. CDR3s leave out the opening cysteine and the closing phenylalanine or tryptophan.

CDR3aa,v_gene,j_gene
ASSLRQKNQPQH,TRBV4-1,TRBJ1-5
ASSPGGTEAF,TRBV10-1,TRBJ1-1
ASSEGSGAYEQY,TRBV2,TRBJ2-7
ASSKRPLAGGTDTQY,TRBV21-1,TRBJ2-3
ASNFRGASTDTQY,TRBV5-1,TRBJ2-3
ASSQFRDSLEAF,TRBV3-1/TRBV3-2,TRBJ1-1
ASSVGGDEQF,TRBV5-4,TRBJ2-1
ASSQGAFYGYT,TRBV4-2,TRBJ1-2
ASSLRSVQGVNNEQF,TRBV5-1,TRBJ2-1
ASSQLGQGARTEAF,TRBV3-1/TRBV3-2,TRBJ1-1
ASSVDPGNSPLH,TRBV9,TRBJ1-6
ASSVDRGSGYT,TRBV9,TRBJ1-2
ASSSGQGYEQY,TRBV6-2/TRBV6-3,TRBJ2-7
ATSDTGLAAAYNEQF,TRBV24-1,TRBJ2-1
ASSARNTEAF,TRBV2,TRBJ1-1
ASSPGQGINSNQPQH,TRBV9,TRBJ1-5
ASSYLGAQGPRSNQPQH,TRBV6-2/TRBV6-3,TRBJ1-5
ASSLVGVEKLF,TRBV5-6,TRBJ1-4
SVGQGSNQPQH,TRBV29-1,TRBJ1-5
ASSLSLRGNTIY,TRBV28,TRBJ1-3
ATSDFGTGGTGELF,TRBV24-1,TRBJ2-2
ASSPGLYYEQY,TRBV3-1/TRBV3-2,TRBJ2-7
ASTTSGLGRRSYEQY,TRBV28,TRBJ2-7
AISENRNTQY,TRBV10-3,TRBJ2-3
ASSPPATPGGDNEQF,TRBV18,TRBJ2-1
ASSLVTGGLF,TRBV28,TRBJ1-4
ASSRGQPKAF,TRBV28,TRBJ1-1
ASSLGGGPHEKLF,TRBV27,TRBJ1-4
ASRLNGYT,TRBV28,TRBJ1-2
ASSSRLVFYEQY,TRBV11-2,TRBJ2-7
ASRMAGVTEAF,TRBV5-1,TRBJ1-1
ASSPAVEASLF,TRBV7-8,TRBJ1-4
ASNPIRSGNTIY,TRBV2,TRBJ1-3
ASSLAGSPEAF,TRBV5-1,TRBJ1-1
ASSQERWQPQH,TRBV4-3,TRBJ1-5
ASSVGGGTGSTNEKLF,TRBV9,TRBJ1-4
AAGRQTEAF,TRBV12-3/TRBV12-4,TRBJ1-1
ARYRINRKWLGGLANFDEQF,TRBV7-3,TRBJ2-1
ASRASLSGNTEAF,TRBV27,TRBJ1-1
ASSQVTIEQF,TRBV3-1/TRBV3-2,TRBJ2-1
ASSSQLAGVGETQY,TRBV6-5,TRBJ2-5
ATSQHITSQPQH,TRBV24-1,TRBJ1-5